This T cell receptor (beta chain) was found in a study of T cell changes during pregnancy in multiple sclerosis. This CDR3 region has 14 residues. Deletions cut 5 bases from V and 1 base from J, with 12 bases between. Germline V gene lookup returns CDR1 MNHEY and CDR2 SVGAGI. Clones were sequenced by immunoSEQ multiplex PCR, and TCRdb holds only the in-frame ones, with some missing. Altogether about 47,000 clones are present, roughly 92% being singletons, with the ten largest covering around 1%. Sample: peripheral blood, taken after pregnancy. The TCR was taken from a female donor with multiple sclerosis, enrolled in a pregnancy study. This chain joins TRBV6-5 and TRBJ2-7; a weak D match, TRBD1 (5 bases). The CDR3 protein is CASSPRQGSYEQYF. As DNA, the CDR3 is TGTGCCAGCAGTCCCCGGCAGGGATCCTACGAGCAGTACTTC.